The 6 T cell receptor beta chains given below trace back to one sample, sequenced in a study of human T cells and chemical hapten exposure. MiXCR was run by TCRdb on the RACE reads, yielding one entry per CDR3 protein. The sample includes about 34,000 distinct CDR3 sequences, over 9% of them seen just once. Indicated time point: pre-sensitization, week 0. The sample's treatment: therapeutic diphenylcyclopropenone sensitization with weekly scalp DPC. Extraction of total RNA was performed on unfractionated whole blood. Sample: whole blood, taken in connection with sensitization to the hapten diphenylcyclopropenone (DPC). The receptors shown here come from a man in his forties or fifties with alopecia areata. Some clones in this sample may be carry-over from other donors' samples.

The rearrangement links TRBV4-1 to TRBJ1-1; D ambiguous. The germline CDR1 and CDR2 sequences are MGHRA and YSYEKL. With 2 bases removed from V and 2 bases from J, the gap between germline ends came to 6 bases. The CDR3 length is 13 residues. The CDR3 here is CASSQIDNTEAFF. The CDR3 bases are TGCGCCAGCAGCCAAATAGATAACACTGAAGCTTTCTTT.

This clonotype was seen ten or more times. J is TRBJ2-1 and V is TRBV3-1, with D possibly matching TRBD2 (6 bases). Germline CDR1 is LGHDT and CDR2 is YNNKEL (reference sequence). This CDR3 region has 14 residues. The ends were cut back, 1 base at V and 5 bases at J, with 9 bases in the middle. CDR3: CASSQVLAHNEQFF. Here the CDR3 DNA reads TGTGCCAGCAGCCAAGTACTAGCCCACAATGAGCAGTTCTTC.

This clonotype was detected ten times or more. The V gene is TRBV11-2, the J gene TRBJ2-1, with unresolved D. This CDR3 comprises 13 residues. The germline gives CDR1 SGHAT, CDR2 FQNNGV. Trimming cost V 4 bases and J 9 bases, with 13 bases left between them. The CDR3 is CASSSDPAGEQFF. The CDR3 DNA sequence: TGTGCCAGCAGCTCTGACCCTGCCGGTGAGCAGTTCTTC.

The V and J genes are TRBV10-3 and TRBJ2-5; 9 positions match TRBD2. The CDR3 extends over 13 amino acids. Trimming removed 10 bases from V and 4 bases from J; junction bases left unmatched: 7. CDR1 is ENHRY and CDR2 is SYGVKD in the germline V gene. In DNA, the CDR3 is TGTGCCACCTTAGCGGGAGCAGGAGAGACCCAGTACTTC. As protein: CATLAGAGETQYF.

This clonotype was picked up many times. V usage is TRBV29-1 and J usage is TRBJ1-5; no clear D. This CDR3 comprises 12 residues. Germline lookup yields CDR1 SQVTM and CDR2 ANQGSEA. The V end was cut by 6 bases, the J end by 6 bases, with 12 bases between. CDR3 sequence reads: CSVSTSGQPQHF. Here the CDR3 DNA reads TGCAGCGTATCGACCTCGGGTCAGCCCCAGCATTTT.

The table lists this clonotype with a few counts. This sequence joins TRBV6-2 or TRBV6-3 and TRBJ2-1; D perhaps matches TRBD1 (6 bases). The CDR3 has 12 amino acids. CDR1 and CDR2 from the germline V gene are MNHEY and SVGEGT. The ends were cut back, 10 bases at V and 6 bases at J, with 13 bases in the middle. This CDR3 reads CAIQGPINEQFF. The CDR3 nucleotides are TGTGCCATCCAGGGGCCGATCAATGAGCAGTTCTTC.